The 10 T cell receptor beta chains given below trace back to one sample, sequenced in a study of tumor-infiltrating lymphocytes in primary liver carcinoma (dated by TCRdb to about 2017). For sequencing, an Illumina HiSeq 2500 was employed. A constant-region primer and ProtoScript II reverse transcriptase were used to reverse-transcribe TCRbeta-specific cDNA from about 0.55 ug total RNA. The TCRbeta libraries were prepared through three rounds of nested multiplex PCR following a slightly modified ARM-PCR procedure. Multiplex TRBV1-TRBV30 forward primers and a Cbeta reverse primer were used in the first two PCR rounds, each of which was run for roughly 10 cycles. TCRdb ran its own pipeline on the public reads, namely fastp trimming at Q25 and MiXCR clone calling, and kept in-frame beta chains. For every CDR3 protein sequence, its rows merge into one entry that carries the most common genes and DNA. This sample is represented by 75,000 to 90,000 distinct CDR3 sequences; 55% to 85% of them were singletons. The ten largest clones capture around 19% of the sample.

Without any cell sorting, total RNA and DNA were extracted together from around 20-30 mg of bulk tissue using the AllPrep DNA/RNA mini kit. Sequenced material: liver tumor tissue from sampling region 1. The cell subset or site label of this sample denotes: tumor region T1, superior pole. These receptors were obtained from a man in his forties with primary liver carcinoma and hepatitis B virus infection.

With respect to this clonotype: Germline and junction disagree at one end, which may indicate a read error. The V and J genes are TRBV24-1 and TRBJ2-1; D gene uncertain. The CDR3 is made up of 14 amino acids. Germline V gene lookup returns CDR1 KGHDR and CDR2 SFDVKD. The CDR3 DNA follows: TGTGTCACCAATGACTTAGTTGGGATCGGGGAGCAGTTCTTC. It yields the protein CVTNDLVGIGEQFF.

This clonotype was seen at least ten times. The chain employs TRBV28 and TRBJ2-7, with D possibly being TRBD1 (6 bases). With 6 bases removed from V and 1 base from J, the gap between germline ends came to 13 bases. Germline CDR1 MDHEN, CDR2 SYDVKM. This CDR3 has 14 amino acids. The CDR3 reads CASSPTGLSYEQYF. CDR3 DNA: TGTGCCAGCAGCCCGACAGGTTTGTCCTACGAGCAGTACTTC.

For this clonotype: A junction boundary mismatches the germline segment, possibly from a read error. The chain recombines TRBV4-1 with TRBJ2-7, with D uncertain. This CDR3 comprises 12 residues. The germline gives CDR1 MGHRA, CDR2 YSYEKL. This CDR3 reads CASSQERNELYF. DNA for the CDR3: TGCGCCAGCAGCCAAGAACGGAATGAGCTGTACTTC.

With respect to this clonotype: A read error may account for a junction end that differs from germline. The chain is built from TRBV6-5 and TRBJ2-1; no clear D. The CDR3 sequence is 14 residues long. Germline CDR1 reads MNHEY; CDR2 reads SVGAGI. CDR3 protein: CASGYKRAYNEQFF. The CDR3 DNA reads as TGTGCCAGCGGTTACAAACGGGCGTACAATGAGCAGTTCTTC.

This clonotype was found once. The CDR3 does not end in the conserved phenylalanine or tryptophan, so this is likely a read error. The CDR3 here is CASSLDWNTGELFL. The CDR3, as DNA: TGTGCCAGCAGTCTTGACTGGAACACCGGGGAGCTGTTTCTT. This chain uses TRBV12-3 or TRBV12-4 with TRBJ2-2, with D unresolved. V was clipped by 5 bases and J by 1 base, with 8 bases between them. The CDR3 extends over 14 amino acids.

In the case of this clonotype: A junction boundary mismatches the germline segment, possibly from a read error. The CDR3 reads CACSRGPEQYF. For the CDR3, the DNA is TGTGCCTGTTCCAGGGGGCCCGAGCAATACTTC. This chain links TRBV6-1 with TRBJ2-7; 8 bases map to TRBD1. The CDR3 is 11 residues long. Germline CDR1 MNHNS, CDR2 SASEGT.

This clonotype was recorded at least ten times. This chain connects TRBV29-1 to TRBJ2-7; possibly TRBD1 or TRBD2 for D (5 bases each). From germline, CDR1 is SQVTM and CDR2 ANQGSEA. The CDR3 contains 14 residues. V was pared by 4 bases and J by 0 bases, with 13 bases between. Here the CDR3 DNA reads TGCAGCGTTGTAGGGTGGGGGTCCTCCTACGAGCAGTACTTC. It translates to CSVVGWGSSYEQYF.

With respect to this clonotype: Germline and junction disagree at one end, which may indicate a read error. This chain joins TRBV6-1 and TRBJ2-5; D is ambiguous. From germline, CDR1 is MNHNS and CDR2 SASEGT. The CDR3 is made up of 15 amino acids. The CDR3 here is CASSGSRKLQETQYF. The CDR3 DNA follows: TGTGCCAGCAGTGGCTCCAGGAAGCTCCAAGAGACTCAGTACTTC.

The V and J genes are TRBV6-6 and TRBJ1-5; D gene unclear. Trimming shortened V by 6 bases and J by 14 bases, and 20 bases separated the two germline ends. CDR1 and CDR2 (germline): MNHNY, SVGAGI (reference sequence). This CDR3 has 13 residues. This chain's CDR3 is CASRPTSSQSEHF. In DNA form, the CDR3 reads TGTGCCAGCAGGCCGACGTCTAGTCAGTCCGAGCATTTT.

Comment on this clonotype: In this CDR3 the conserved last residue, phenylalanine or tryptophan, is missing, so a read error is likely. Here the CDR3 reads CANTFDWGSSEANVLTS. The DNA of the CDR3 is TGTGCCAACACTTTCGATTGGGGAAGCTCTGAGGCCAACGTCCTGACTTCC. The V gene is TRBV6-1, the J gene TRBJ2-6; unclear D gene. CDR3 length: 17 amino acids. Germline loops: CDR1 MNHNS, CDR2 SASEGT.